The 18 T cell receptor beta chains presented below share a single source sample, sequenced in a study of T cells in Graves' hyperthyroidism and ophthalmopathy. Researchers took RNA transcripts and amplified the TCR beta CDR3 regions from them. First-round RT-PCR targeting the TCR CDR3 was performed with the HTBI primer set. TCRdb used MiXCR to reprocess the multiplex PCR reads, holding one entry per CDR3 protein. This table holds 350,000 to 400,000 distinct CDR3 sequences, approximately 19% found once. The sequenced sample consisted of blood. Receptors were obtained from a woman younger than 30 with Graves' hyperthyroidism.

The sample holds many counts of this clonotype. The V call is TRBV5-1, the J call TRBJ1-1; D gene unclear. V lost 0 bases to trimming and J lost 8 bases, with 5 bases between them. The CDR3 consists of 11 residues. Germline V gives CDR1 SGHRS, CDR2 YFSETQ. The CDR3 DNA reads as TGCGCCAGCAGCTTGGATGTCGAAGCTTTCTTT. Translation: CASSLDVEAFF.

This clonotype was found many times. This chain connects TRBV6-1 to TRBJ1-5; D gene unclear. Germline loops: CDR1 MNHNS, CDR2 SASEGT. The CDR3 loop spans 13 amino acids. Trimming pared 4 bases from V and 5 bases from J, leaving 9 bases between. The CDR3: CASSAQTHQPQHF. DNA for the CDR3: TGTGCCAGCAGTGCCCAGACCCATCAGCCCCAGCATTTT.

The chain has TRBV6-2 or TRBV6-3 and TRBJ1-6; D is ambiguous. CDR1 and CDR2 from the germline V gene are MNHEY and SVGEGT. Trimming removed 2 bases at V and 6 bases at J, with 2 bases between. The CDR3 extends over 12 amino acids. In DNA, the CDR3 is TGTGCCAGCAGTTACCCTAATTCACCCCTCCACTTT. It translates to CASSYPNSPLHF.

This clonotype has ten or more counts. This rearrangement joins TRBV2 to TRBJ1-2; 7 nucleotides line up with TRBD1. Germline CDR1 is SNHLY and CDR2 is FYNNEI. The CDR3 has 13 residues. V shed 8 bases, J shed 4 bases, and the junction held 7 bases outside the gene matches. This chain's CDR3 is CASGEGAGYGYTF. CDR3 sequence (DNA): TGTGCCAGCGGAGAGGGGGCAGGCTATGGCTACACCTTC.

In regard to this clonotype: One end of the junction is discordant with germline, which a read error may explain. The chain recombines TRBV20-1 with TRBJ1-1, with TRBD1 matching over 7 bases. The length of the CDR3 is 14 residues. Germline V CDR1 and CDR2: DFQATT, SNEGSKA (reference sequence). The CDR3 nucleotides read TGCAGTGCCAGAGGGGGCGGGTCTGGCACTGAAGCTTTCTTT. It codes for CSARGGGSGTEAFF.

This clonotype was detected ten times or more. CDR3 amino acids: CASSRNMNTEAFF. CDR3 bases: TGTGCCAGCAGTAGAAACATGAACACTGAAGCTTTCTTT. The rearrangement uses TRBV12-3 or TRBV12-4 and TRBJ1-1; unclear D gene. V lost 5 bases and J 0 bases, leaving 7 bases between the germline ends. The length of the CDR3 is 13 residues.

The chain uses TRBV6-5 and TRBJ2-7; 8 nucleotides agree with TRBD1. This CDR3 is built from 17 residues. Looked up from germline, CDR1 is MNHEY and CDR2 is SVGAGI. Trimming at V came to 2 bases and at J to 1 base, leaving 10 bases not matched to a gene. The CDR3 coding sequence is TGTGCCAGCAGTTACCCGGTTGATCGGACAGGGTCCTACGAGCAGTACTTC. The encoded protein is CASSYPVDRTGSYEQYF.

This clonotype was seen ten or more times. The chain recombines TRBV19 with TRBJ1-1; D not certain. Germline values: CDR1 LNHDA, CDR2 SQIVND (reference sequence). The CDR3 is 15 residues long. The V end lost 5 bases, the J end lost 7 bases, and 20 bases lay between the germline ends. CDR3 sequence: CASSPEALGLDEAFF. CDR3 bases: TGTGCCAGTAGTCCGGAGGCGCTTGGGTTAGATGAAGCTTTCTTT.

This clonotype was seen repeatedly, ten times or more. The chain combines TRBV6-1 with TRBJ1-3; tentative D call: TRBD1 (5 bases). The CDR3 loop spans 14 amino acids. Germline CDR1 MNHNS, CDR2 SASEGT. V gave up 5 bases and J gave up 6 bases, with 14 bases separating them. In DNA form, the CDR3 reads TGTGCCAGCAGTCAGACAGATACACAAAACACCATATATTTT. Translating it yields CASSQTDTQNTIYF.

The sample holds many counts of this clonotype. The rearrangement joins TRBV7-3 to TRBJ2-2; D call uncertain. With 2 bases removed from V and 7 bases from J, the gap between germline ends came to 5 bases. In germline, CDR1 is SGHTA, CDR2 FQGTGA. The CDR3 runs to 12 residues. CDR3 sequence: CASSLANGELFF. CDR3 sequence (DNA): TGTGCCAGCAGCTTAGCTAACGGGGAGCTGTTTTTT.

Only one count was recorded for this clonotype. The chain carries TRBV19 and TRBJ1-1, with D unresolved. Between the trimmed V and J ends, which lost 5 bases and 4 bases, there was a span of 11 bases. This CDR3 has 13 amino acids. Germline CDR1 is LNHDA and CDR2 is SQIVND (reference sequence). CDR3 loop: CASSRGSGTEAFF. CDR3 bases: TGTGCCAGTAGTCGGGGTTCCGGCACTGAAGCTTTCTTT.

This clonotype was seen more than once but under ten times. The chain carries TRBV7-3 and TRBJ2-5; D unresolved. The CDR3 contains 15 residues. V lost 5 bases and J 2 bases, leaving 15 bases between the germline ends. Germline V gives CDR1 SGHTA, CDR2 FQGTGA. In DNA form, the CDR3 reads TGTGCCAGCAGCCCCGGAGACTGGATACAAGAGACCCAGTACTTC. It encodes CASSPGDWIQETQYF.

This clonotype was seen ten or more times. This chain connects TRBV6-5 to TRBJ1-2; no definite D call. The V end lost 0 bases, the J end lost 6 bases, and 14 bases lay between the germline ends. The CDR3 is made up of 15 amino acids. Germline loops: CDR1 MNHEY, CDR2 SVGAGI. CDR3 residues: CASSYSGRSIHGYTF. Written as DNA, the CDR3 is TGTGCCAGCAGTTACTCGGGCAGGAGTATACATGGCTACACCTTC.

The chain combines TRBV30 with TRBJ1-1; tentatively, D is TRBD1 (5 bases). Germline-derived CDR1 and CDR2 are GTSNPN and SVGIG (reference sequence). The CDR3 totals 11 residues. V was cut by 5 bases and J by 10 bases, with 14 bases left in between. CDR3: CAWGTGEGAFF. For the CDR3, the DNA is TGTGCCTGGGGGACGGGTGAAGGAGCTTTCTTT.

This clonotype was counted only a few times. This chain links TRBV11-2 with TRBJ1-6; no definite D call. From germline, CDR1 is SGHAT and CDR2 FQNNGV. Trimming removed 5 bases at V and 7 bases at J, with 12 bases between. This CDR3 spans 14 amino acids. The CDR3 DNA reads TGTGCCAGCAGCCTCCACATCGGGAATTCACCCCTCCACTTT. Translation gives CASSLHIGNSPLHF.

This clonotype turned up a few times. The chain links TRBV27 to TRBJ1-1; 9 nucleotides agree with TRBD1. CDR3 length: 14 residues. J lost 5 bases, V lost 4 bases, and 5 bases had no gene match. Germline assignment: CDR1 MNHEY and CDR2 SMNVEV (reference sequence). The CDR3 nucleotides are TGTGCCAGCAGTTGGGGACAGGGATCAACTGAAGCTTTCTTT. Protein sequence: CASSWGQGSTEAFF.

This clonotype came up many times. V gene TRBV29-1 combines with J gene TRBJ2-7; no clear D gene. In germline, CDR1 is SQVTM, CDR2 ANQGSEA. Trimming left V 6 bases short and J 3 bases short, with 9 bases between. The length of the CDR3 is 11 residues. This CDR3 is CSVAVYYEQYF. Here the CDR3 DNA reads TGCAGCGTGGCGGTTTACTACGAGCAGTACTTC.

This clonotype was seen many times. V is TRBV20-1 and J is TRBJ1-5, with no clear D. The V end lost 3 bases, the J end lost 0 bases, and 9 bases lay between the germline ends. Germline CDR1 and CDR2: DFQATT and SNEGSKA (reference sequence). The CDR3 totals 14 residues. As DNA, the CDR3 is TGCAGTGCTAGTATACCGATTAGCAATCAGCCCCAGCATTTT. Amino acids: CSASIPISNQPQHF.